The T cell receptor beta chain described here comes from a study of graft-versus-host responses after intestinal transplantation. Study at large: Those transplanted obtained multivisceral, liver-intestinal, or isolated intestinal grafts. After anti-thymocyte globulin induction, recipients took tacrolimus and steroids for approximately three years.

Comment on this clone: What it binds is not known.

Germline lookup yields CDR1 SGHVS and CDR2 FQNEAQ. The germline V and J ends were trimmed by 2 bases and 7 bases, with 9 bases remaining between them. The CDR3 is 13 residues long. Study conclusions and caveats: Elevated graft-versus-host to host-versus-graft clonal ratios in allografts were recorded for patients with graft-donor T cell macrochimerism.

The protocol was immunoSEQ multiplex PCR, while the TCRdb copy is restricted to in-frame clones and leaves out a portion. This sample has about 100,000 clones, with about 90% found just once. V gene TRBV7-8 combines with J gene TRBJ1-5; TRBD1 might be the D (6 bases). The sequencing here drew on unstimulated CD4+ T cells sorted from spleen or lymph node cells, taken before transplant. The TCR comes from a human donor who was the organ donor for an intestinal transplant. The CDR3 reads CASSLRQAQPQHF. The CDR3 coding sequence is TGTGCCAGCAGCTTAAGACAGGCCCAGCCCCAGCATTTT.